This T cell receptor beta chain emerged from a study of resident and recirculating memory T cells in vitiligo. Study-wide context: Shave-biopsy epidermis from lesional and nonlesional skin was sequenced alongside PBMCs.

With respect to this clone: Its antigen is undetermined.

The CDR3 totals 15 residues. Trimming cost V 0 bases and J 2 bases; bases outside gene matches: 0. The germline CDR1 and CDR2 sequences are SGHRS and YFSETQ. Study-wide results and caveats: Clonality differed among vitiligo lesions, with no unique dominant clone.

Assay used: immunoSEQ multiplex PCR; TCRdb lists only in-frame clones, some missing. The repertoire consists of 75,000 to 85,000 clones, with around 92% occurring once and the leading ten covering approximately 4.8%. Stable vitiligo meant no lesion change over the previous 6 months. Anyone treated within the previous three months was excluded. The chain joins TRBV5-1 to TRBJ2-1, with 9 positions matching TRBD2. The receptor was isolated from a male donor with vitiligo. Sample: blood. CDR3 DNA: TGCGCCAGCAGCTTGGGCGGGAGGGCCTACAATGAGCAGTTCTTC. It translates to CASSLGGRAYNEQFF.